The rows below give T cell receptor beta chains drawn from one sample of a study of Graves' ophthalmopathy and Graves' hyperthyroidism. TCRdb re-called the multiplex PCR reads through MiXCR, storing one row per CDR3 protein. The profile shows 600,000 to 650,000 distinct CDR3 sequences, 22% of them singletons. Sequenced input: peripheral blood. The source is a young woman with stable Graves' hyperthyroidism. Some clones in this sample may be carry-over from other donors' samples. The CDR3 runs from the conserved cysteine through the conserved F or W. Each record gives: clone size, J gene, V gene, D gene, CDR3 protein, CDR3 DNA. A D gene is named only where the DNA matches it firmly. The size entry is marked missing in some rows and otherwise reads once, few, many or a size class.

>NA|TRBJ1-2|TRBV28|NA
CASSFGPPGYTF
TGTGCCAGCAGTTTCGGGCCACCAGGCTACACCTTC
>many|TRBJ2-7|TRBV5-1|NA
CASREGVGNEQYF
TGCGCCAGCAGGGAAGGGGTCGGCAACGAGCAGTACTTC
>many|TRBJ1-2|TRBV20-1|NA
CSARGGTNYGYTF
TGCAGTGCTAGAGGGGGGACGAACTATGGCTACACCTTC
>many|TRBJ1-2|TRBV29-1|NA
CSVGLYYGYTF
TGCAGCGTGGGACTGTACTATGGCTACACCTTC
>many|TRBJ2-7|TRBV28|NA
CASSLTRYEQYF
TGTGCCAGCAGTTTGACACGCTACGAGCAGTACTTC
>many|TRBJ2-6|TRBV7-2|TRBD2
CASSLGTTSGRPPGANVLTF
TGTGCCAGCAGCCTAGGAACGACTAGCGGGAGACCCCCTGGGGCCAACGTCCTGACTTTC
>NA|TRBJ2-5|TRBV4-1|TRBD1
CASSQDPGTANQETQYF
TGCGCCAGCAGCCAAGACCCCGGGACAGCGAACCAAGAGACCCAGTACTTC
>NA|TRBJ1-5|TRBV7-9|TRBD1
CASTKTGDNQPQHF
TGTGCCAGCACCAAGACAGGGGACAATCAGCCCCAGCATTTT
>NA|TRBJ1-2|TRBV5-5|NA
CASSPTGESNYGYTF
TGTGCCAGCAGCCCAACAGGCGAAAGTAACTATGGCTACACCTTC
>NA|TRBJ2-7|TRBV20-1|NA
CSASGDTSPHEQYF
TGCAGTGCTAGCGGGGACACAAGCCCCCACGAGCAGTACTTC
>NA|TRBJ2-2|TRBV24-1|NA
CATSTSGELFF
TGTGCCACCAGCACTAGCGGGGAGCTGTTTTTT
>many|TRBJ1-6|TRBV6-2/TRBV6-3|NA
CASNKPDWDYSPLHF
TGTGCCAGCAACAAGCCGGACTGGGACTATTCACCCCTCCACTTT